The present entry profiles one T cell receptor beta chain with its context. Its specificity is unknown. With 7 bases clipped from V and 5 bases from J, the junction kept 7 bases outside the gene matches. The CDR3 covers 14 residues. Treatment specified: roughly 10-day PBMC culture with coronavirus spike peptide pools or control peptides (ViraFEST assay). This sample was taken from a study of vaccination and CD4 T cells after COVID-19. Study-level background: Four females and six males made up the convalescents, two of whom were Hispanic. Overlapping SARS-CoV-2, HCoV-NL63, HCoV-OC43 and HCoV-229E spike peptides were used to stimulate cells. Sampling after COVID took place at a median of around 91 days (range 35 to 161) following diagnosis. Participants, all vaccine recipients, received two doses of either BNT162b2 or mRNA-1273.

At the Johns Hopkins FTIC core, DNA taken from cultured CD4+ T cells was sequenced by way of the Oncomine TCR Beta short-read assay. MiXCR was run by TCRdb on the PCR reads, yielding one entry per CDR3 protein. The top ten hold less than 10% of the sample, which has fewer than 15,000 distinct CDR3 sequences, roughly four fifths seen once. This material consisted of CD4+ T cells from blood, cultured in vitro, taken after SARS-CoV-2 vaccination. This chain links TRBV12-3 or TRBV12-4 with TRBJ1-4, with 7 nucleotides matching TRBD1. This receptor was identified in a human donor who received a COVID-19 vaccine. The CDR3 protein is CASNLGTANEKLFF. The CDR3 DNA is TGTGCCAGCAATCTCGGGACAGCGAATGAAAAACTGTTTTTT.